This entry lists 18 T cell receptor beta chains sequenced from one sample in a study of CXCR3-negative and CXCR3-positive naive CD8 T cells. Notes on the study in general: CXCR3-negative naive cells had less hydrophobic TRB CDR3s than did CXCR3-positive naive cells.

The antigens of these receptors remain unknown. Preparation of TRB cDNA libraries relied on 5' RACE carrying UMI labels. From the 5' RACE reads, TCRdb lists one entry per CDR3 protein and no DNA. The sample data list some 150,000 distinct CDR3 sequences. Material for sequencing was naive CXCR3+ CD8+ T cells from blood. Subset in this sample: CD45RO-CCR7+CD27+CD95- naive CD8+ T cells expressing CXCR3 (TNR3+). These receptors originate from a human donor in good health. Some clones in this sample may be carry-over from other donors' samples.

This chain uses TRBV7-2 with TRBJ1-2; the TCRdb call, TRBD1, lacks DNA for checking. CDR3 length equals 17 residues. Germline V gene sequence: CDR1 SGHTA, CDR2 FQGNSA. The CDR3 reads CASSLYPLGDRYYGYTF. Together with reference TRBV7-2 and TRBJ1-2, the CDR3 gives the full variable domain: GAGVSQSPSNKVTEKGKDVELRCDPISGHTALYWYRQSLGQGLEFLIYFQGNSAPDKSGLPSDRFSAERTGGSVSTLTIQRTQQEDSAVYLCASSLYPLGDRYYGYTFGSGTRLTVV.

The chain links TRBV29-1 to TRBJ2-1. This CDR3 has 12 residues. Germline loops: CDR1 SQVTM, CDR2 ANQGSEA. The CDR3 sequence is CGVEGGPHEQFF.

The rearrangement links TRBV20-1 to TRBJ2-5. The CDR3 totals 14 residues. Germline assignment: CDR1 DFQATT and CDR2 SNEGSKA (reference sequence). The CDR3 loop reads CSVPENRIQETQYF.

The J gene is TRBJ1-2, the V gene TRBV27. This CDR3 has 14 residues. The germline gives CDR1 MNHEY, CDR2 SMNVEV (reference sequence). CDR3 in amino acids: CASSLHPVDYGYTF.

CDR3 in amino acids: CASSPFGLALSTGELFF. V usage is TRBV9 and J usage is TRBJ2-2; the TRBD2 assignment by TCRdb is unverifiable without DNA. Germline V lookup: CDR1 SGDLS, CDR2 YYNGEE. The CDR3 loop spans 17 amino acids.

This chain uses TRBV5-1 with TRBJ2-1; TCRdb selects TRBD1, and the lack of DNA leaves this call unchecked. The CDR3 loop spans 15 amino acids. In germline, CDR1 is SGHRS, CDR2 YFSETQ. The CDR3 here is CASSLGDSSGNEQFF.

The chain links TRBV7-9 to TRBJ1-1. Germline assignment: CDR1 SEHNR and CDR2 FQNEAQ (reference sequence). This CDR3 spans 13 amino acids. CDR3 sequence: CASGTSMNTEAFF.

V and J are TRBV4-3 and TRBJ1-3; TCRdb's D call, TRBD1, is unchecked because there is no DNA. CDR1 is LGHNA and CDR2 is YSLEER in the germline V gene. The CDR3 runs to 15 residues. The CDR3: CASSQETGGADTIYF.

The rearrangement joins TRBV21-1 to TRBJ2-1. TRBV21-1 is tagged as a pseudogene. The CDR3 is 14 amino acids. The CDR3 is CASSNRGESSEQFF.

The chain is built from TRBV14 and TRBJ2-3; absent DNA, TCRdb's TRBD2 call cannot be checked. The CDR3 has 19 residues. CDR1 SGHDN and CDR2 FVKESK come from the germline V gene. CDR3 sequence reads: CASSSLWPGTSGSADTQYF.

This CDR3 reads CASSFGPGTGEPFF. V and J are TRBV5-5 and TRBJ2-2; lacking DNA, the TRBD1 call made by TCRdb goes unchecked. CDR1 and CDR2 (germline): SGHKS, YYEKEE (reference sequence). CDR3 size: 14 residues.

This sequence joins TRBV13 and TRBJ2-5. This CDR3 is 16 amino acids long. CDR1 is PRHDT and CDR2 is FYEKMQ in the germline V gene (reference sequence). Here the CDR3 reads CASSLGRRLTVETQYF.

The CDR3 reads CASKGTDTDTQYF. The chain links TRBV27 to TRBJ2-3; TCRdb's D call of TRBD1 is untestable without DNA. The V gene's germline CDR1 is MNHEY and CDR2 SMNVEV (reference sequence). CDR3 length: 13 residues.

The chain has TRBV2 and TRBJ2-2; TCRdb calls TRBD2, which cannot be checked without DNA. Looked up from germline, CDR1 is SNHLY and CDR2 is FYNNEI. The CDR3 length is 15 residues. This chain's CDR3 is CASSELTSGTGELFF.

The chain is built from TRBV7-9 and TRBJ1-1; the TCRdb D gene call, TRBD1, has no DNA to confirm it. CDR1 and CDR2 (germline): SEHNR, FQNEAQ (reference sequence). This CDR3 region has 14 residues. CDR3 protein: CASSPLEGHTEAFF.

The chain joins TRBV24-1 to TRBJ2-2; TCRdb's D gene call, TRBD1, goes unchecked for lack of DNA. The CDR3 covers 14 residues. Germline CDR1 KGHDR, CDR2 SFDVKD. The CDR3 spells CATSDPQGAGELFF.

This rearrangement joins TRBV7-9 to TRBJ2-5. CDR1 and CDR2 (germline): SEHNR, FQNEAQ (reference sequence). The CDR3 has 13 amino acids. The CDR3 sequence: CASSLAGLETQYF.

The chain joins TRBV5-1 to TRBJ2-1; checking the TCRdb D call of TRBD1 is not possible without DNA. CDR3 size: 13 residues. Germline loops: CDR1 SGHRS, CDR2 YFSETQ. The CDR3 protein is CASSLVGPGDRFF.